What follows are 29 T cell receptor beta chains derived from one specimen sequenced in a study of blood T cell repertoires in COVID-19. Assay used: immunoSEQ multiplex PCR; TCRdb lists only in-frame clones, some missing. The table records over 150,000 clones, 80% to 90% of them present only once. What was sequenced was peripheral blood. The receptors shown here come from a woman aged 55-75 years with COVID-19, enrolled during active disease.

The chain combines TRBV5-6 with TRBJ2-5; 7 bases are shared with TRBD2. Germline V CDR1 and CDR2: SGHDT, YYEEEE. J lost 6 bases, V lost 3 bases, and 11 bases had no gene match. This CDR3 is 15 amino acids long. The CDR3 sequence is CASSSWTGSGKTQYF. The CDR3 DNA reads TGTGCCAGCAGCTCCTGGACTGGGAGCGGGAAGACCCAGTACTTC. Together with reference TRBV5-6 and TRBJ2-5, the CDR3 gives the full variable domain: DAGVTQSPTHLIKTRGQQVTLRCSPKSGHDTVSWYQQALGQGPQFIFQYYEEEERQRGNFPDRFSGHQFPNYSSELNVNALLLGDSALYLCASSSWTGSGKTQYFGPGTRLLVL.

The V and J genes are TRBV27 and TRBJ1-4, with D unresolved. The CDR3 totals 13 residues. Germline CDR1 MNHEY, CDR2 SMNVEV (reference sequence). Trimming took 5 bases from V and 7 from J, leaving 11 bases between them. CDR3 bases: TGTGCCAGCAGTGGGCGGGGTCCTGAAAAACTGTTTTTT. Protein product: CASSGRGPEKLFF.

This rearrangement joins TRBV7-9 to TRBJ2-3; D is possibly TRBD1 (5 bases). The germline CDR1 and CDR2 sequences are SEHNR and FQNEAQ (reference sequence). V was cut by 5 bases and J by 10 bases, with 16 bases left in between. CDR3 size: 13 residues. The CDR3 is CASSANSGRAQYF. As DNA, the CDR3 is TGTGCCAGCAGCGCCAACTCAGGGCGTGCGCAGTATTTT.

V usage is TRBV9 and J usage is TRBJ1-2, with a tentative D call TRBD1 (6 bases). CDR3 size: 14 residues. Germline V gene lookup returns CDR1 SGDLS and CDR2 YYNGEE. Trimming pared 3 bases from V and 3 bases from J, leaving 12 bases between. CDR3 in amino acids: CASSAVGGHYGYTF. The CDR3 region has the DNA TGTGCCAGCAGCGCTGTCGGGGGGCACTATGGCTACACCTTC. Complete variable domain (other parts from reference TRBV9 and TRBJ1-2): DSGVTQTPKHLITATGQRVTLRCSPRSGDLSVYWYQQSLDQGLQFLIQYYNGEERAKGNILERFSAQQFPDLHSELNLSSLELGDSALYFCASSAVGGHYGYTFGSGTRLTVV.

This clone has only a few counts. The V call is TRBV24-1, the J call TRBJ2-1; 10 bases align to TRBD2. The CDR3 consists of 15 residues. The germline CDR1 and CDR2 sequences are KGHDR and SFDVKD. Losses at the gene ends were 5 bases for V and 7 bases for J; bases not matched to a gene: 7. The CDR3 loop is CATSGASGSRNEQFF. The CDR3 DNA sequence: TGTGCCACCAGTGGGGCTAGCGGGAGTCGGAATGAGCAGTTCTTC.

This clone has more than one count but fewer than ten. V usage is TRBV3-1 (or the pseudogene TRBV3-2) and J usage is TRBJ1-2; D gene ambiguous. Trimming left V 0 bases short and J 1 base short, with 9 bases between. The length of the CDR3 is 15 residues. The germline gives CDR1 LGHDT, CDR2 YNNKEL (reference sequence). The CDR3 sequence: CASSQDTRLNYGYTF. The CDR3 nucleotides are TGTGCCAGCAGCCAAGATACCAGACTTAACTATGGCTACACCTTC.

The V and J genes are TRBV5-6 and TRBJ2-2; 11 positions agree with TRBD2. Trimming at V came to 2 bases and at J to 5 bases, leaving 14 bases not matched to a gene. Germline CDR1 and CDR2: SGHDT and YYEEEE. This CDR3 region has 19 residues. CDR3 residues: CASSFPVALLAGATGELFF. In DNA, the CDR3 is TGTGCCAGCAGCTTTCCCGTGGCGTTACTAGCGGGAGCTACCGGGGAGCTGTTTTTT.

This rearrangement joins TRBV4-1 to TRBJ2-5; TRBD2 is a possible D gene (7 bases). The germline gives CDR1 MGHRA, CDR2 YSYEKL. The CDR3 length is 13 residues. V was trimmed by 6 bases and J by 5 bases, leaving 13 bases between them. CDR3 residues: CASRSRGGETQYF. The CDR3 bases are TGCGCCAGCAGAAGCAGGGGAGGGGAGACCCAGTACTTC.

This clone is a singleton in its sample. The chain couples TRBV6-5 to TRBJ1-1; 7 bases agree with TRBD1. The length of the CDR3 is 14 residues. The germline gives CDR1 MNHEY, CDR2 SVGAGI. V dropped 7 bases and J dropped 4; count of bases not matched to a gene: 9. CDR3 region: CASKRDREVTEAFF. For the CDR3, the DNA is TGTGCCAGCAAGCGTGACAGGGAGGTCACTGAAGCTTTCTTT.

Here the CDR3 DNA reads TGTGCCTGGATGTGGGCCGGCGGGTTTAGAATGAACACTGAAGCTTTCTTT. This gives the protein CAWMWAGGFRMNTEAFF. J is TRBJ1-1 and V is TRBV30; D is uncertain. The CDR3 spans 17 residues. CDR1 GTSNPN and CDR2 SVGIG come from the germline V gene (reference sequence). V was shortened by 4 bases and J by 0 bases, with 21 bases between the two germline ends.

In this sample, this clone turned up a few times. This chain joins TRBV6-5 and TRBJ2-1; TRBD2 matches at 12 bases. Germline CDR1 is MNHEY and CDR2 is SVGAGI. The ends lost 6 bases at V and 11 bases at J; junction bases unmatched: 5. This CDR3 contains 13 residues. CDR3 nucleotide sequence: TGTGCCAGCAGAAGGACTAGCGGGGTCCAGCAGTTCTTC. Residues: CASRRTSGVQQFF.

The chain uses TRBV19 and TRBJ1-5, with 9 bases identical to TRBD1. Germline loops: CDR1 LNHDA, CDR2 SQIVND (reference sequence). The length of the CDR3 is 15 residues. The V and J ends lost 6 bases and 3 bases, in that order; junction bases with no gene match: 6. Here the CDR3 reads CASSPDRGNNQPQHF. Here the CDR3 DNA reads TGTGCCAGTAGCCCCGACAGGGGGAACAATCAGCCCCAGCATTTT.

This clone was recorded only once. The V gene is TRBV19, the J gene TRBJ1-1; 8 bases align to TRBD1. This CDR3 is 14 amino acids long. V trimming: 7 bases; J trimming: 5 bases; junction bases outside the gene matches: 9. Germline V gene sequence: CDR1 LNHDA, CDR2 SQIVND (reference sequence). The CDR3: CASKATGDGTEAFF. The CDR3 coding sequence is TGTGCCAGTAAGGCGACAGGGGATGGGACTGAAGCTTTCTTT.

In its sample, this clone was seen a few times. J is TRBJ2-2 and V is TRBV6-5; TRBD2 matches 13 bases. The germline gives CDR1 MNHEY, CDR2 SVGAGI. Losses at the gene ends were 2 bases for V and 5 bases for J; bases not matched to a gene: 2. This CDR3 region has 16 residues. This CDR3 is CASSYPGLAGTGELFF. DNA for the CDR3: TGTGCCAGCAGTTACCCGGGACTAGCGGGGACCGGGGAGCTGTTTTTT.

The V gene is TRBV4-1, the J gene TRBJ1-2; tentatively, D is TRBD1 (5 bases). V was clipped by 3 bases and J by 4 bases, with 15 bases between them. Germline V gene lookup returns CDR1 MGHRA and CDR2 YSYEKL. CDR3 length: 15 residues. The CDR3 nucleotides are TGCGCCAGCAGCCAGGCCGGGGGACTCCCCTATGGCTACACCTTC. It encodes CASSQAGGLPYGYTF.

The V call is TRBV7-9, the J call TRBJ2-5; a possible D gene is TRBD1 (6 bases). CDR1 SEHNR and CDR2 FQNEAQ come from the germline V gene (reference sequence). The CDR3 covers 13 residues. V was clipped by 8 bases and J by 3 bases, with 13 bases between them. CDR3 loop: CASGRTVEETQYF. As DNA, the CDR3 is TGTGCCAGCGGGCGGACAGTAGAAGAGACCCAGTACTTC.

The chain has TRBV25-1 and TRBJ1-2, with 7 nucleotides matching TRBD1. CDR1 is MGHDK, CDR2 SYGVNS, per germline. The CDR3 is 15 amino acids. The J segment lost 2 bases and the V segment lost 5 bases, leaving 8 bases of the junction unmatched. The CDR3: CASSNRQGPNYGYTF. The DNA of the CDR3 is TGTGCCAGCAGTAACCGACAGGGCCCGAACTATGGCTACACCTTC.

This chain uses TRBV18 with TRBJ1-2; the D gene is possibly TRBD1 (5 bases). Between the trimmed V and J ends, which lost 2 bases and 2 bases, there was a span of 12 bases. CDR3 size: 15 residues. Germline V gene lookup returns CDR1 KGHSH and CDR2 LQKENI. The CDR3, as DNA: TGTGCCAGCTCACCAAAGACAGCAGACAACTATGGCTACACCTTC. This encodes CASSPKTADNYGYTF.

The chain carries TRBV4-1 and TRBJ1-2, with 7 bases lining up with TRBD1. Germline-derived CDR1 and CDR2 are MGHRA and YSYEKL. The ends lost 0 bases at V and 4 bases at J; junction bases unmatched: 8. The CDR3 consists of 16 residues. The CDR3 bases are TGCGCCAGCAGCCAAGACGAGGGGGCCCTTACCTATGGCTACACCTTC. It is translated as CASSQDEGALTYGYTF.

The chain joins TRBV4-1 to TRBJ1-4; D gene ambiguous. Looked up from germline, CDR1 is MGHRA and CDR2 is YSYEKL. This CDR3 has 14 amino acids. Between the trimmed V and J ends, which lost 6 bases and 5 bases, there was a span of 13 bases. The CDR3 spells CASRERGPNEKLFF. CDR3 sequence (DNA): TGCGCCAGCAGAGAGCGCGGCCCCAATGAAAAACTGTTTTTT.

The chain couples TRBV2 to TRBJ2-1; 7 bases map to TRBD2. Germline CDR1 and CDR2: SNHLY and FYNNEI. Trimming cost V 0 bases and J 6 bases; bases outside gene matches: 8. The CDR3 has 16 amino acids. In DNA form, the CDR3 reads TGTGCCAGCAGTGAAGCCGCGGGGGTTCTTGGCAATGAGCAGTTCTTC. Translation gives CASSEAAGVLGNEQFF.

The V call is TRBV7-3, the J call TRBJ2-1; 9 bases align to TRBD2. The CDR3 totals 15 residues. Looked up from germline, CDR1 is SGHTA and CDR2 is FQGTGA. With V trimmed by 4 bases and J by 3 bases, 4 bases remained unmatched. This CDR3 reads CASSSSSGNYNEQFF. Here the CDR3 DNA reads TGTGCCAGCAGCTCTTCTAGCGGGAACTACAATGAGCAGTTCTTC.

CDR3 protein: CATSETGTASYNEQFF. The CDR3 coding sequence is TGTGCCACCAGTGAGACCGGGACAGCTAGCTACAATGAGCAGTTCTTC. This chain links TRBV24-1 with TRBJ2-1, with 7 bases lining up with TRBD1. V shed 4 bases and J 3 bases; nucleotides not matched to a gene: 8. Germline assignment: CDR1 KGHDR and CDR2 SFDVKD. The CDR3 sequence is 16 residues long.

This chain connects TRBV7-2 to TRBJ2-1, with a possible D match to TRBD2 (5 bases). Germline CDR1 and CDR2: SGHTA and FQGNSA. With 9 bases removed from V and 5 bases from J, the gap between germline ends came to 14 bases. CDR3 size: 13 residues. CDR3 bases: TGTGCCAGTAATATCGGGATTAACAATGAGCAGTTCTTC. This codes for CASNIGINNEQFF.

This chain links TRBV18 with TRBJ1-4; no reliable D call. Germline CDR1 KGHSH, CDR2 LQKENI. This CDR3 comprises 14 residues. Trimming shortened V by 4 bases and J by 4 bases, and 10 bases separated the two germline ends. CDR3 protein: CASSRSGINEKLFF. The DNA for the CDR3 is TGTGCCAGCTCACGCAGCGGGATTAATGAAAAACTGTTTTTT.

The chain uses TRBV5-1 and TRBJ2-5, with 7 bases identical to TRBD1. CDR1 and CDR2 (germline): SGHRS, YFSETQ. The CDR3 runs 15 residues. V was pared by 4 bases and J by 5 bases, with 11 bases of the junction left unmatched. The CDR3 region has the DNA TGCGCCAGCAGCGTGCGACAGGGTTACGGGGAGACCCAGTACTTC. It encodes CASSVRQGYGETQYF.

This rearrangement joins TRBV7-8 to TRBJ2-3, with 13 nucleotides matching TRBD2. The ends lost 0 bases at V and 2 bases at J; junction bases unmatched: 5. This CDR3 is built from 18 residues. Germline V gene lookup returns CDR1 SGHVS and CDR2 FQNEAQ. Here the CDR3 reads CASSLALAGGHITDTQYF. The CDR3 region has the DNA TGTGCCAGCAGCTTAGCACTAGCGGGGGGGCATATCACAGATACGCAGTATTTT.

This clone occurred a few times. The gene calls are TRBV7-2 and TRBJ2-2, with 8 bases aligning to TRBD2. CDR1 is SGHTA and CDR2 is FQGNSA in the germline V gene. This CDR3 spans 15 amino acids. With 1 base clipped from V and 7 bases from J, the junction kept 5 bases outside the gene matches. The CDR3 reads CASSLESAGGGELFF. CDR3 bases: TGTGCCAGCAGCTTAGAAAGTGCGGGGGGCGGGGAGCTGTTTTTT.

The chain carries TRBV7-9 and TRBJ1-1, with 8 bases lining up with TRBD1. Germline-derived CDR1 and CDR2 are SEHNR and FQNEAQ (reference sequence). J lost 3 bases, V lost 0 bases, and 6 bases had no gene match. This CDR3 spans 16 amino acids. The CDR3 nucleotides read TGTGCCAGCAGCTTAGCGGCCGGGACAGGCGACACTGAAGCTTTCTTT. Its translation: CASSLAAGTGDTEAFF.